This is a list of T cell receptor beta chains from one sample in a study of cytomegalovirus exposure and HLA in healthy donors. Only in-frame clones appear in the TCRdb table, and some are missing; sequencing was by immunoSEQ multiplex PCR. The profile shows 140,000 or so clones, more than 75% of them singletons. Specimen: PBMCs. The source of these receptors is a female donor in good health and CMV-seronegative. Each CDR3 is given with its conserved first and last residue. The D gene is left open where the match is weak. The listing skips clone size in some rows; elsewhere it reads once, few, many or a size class.

CDR3aa: CASRLRGRNQPQHF; CDR3nt: TGTGCCAGCAGGCTCAGGGGGCGGAATCAGCCCCAGCATTTT; v_gene: TRBV6-5; abundance: NA; j_gene: TRBJ1-5; d_gene: TRBD1
CDR3aa: CASSLLVRGGEQYF; CDR3nt: TGTGCCAGCAGTTTATTGGTTCGCGGGGGCGAGCAGTACTTC; v_gene: TRBV27; abundance: NA; j_gene: TRBJ2-7; d_gene: TRBD2
CDR3aa: CASSPQGRLEYNEQFF; CDR3nt: TGTGCCAGCAGCCCCCAAGGGAGACTGGAATACAATGAGCAGTTCTTC; v_gene: TRBV4-2; abundance: NA; j_gene: TRBJ2-1; d_gene: NA
CDR3aa: CASSKAGSYGYTF; CDR3nt: TGTGCCAGCAGCAAGGCAGGCTCGTATGGCTACACCTTC; v_gene: TRBV21-1; abundance: NA; j_gene: TRBJ1-2; d_gene: NA
CDR3aa: CASSLAVTGRLNTEAFF; CDR3nt: TGCGCCAGCAGCTTGGCCGTGACAGGCCGCTTGAACACTGAAGCTTTCTTT; v_gene: TRBV5-1; abundance: NA; j_gene: TRBJ1-1; d_gene: NA
CDR3aa: CASSLRTSQETQYF; CDR3nt: TGTGCCAGCAGCTTGAGGACTTCCCAAGAGACCCAGTACTTC; v_gene: TRBV5-4; abundance: few; j_gene: TRBJ2-5; d_gene: NA
CDR3aa: CASSYYRGTSGGRGETQYF; CDR3nt: TGTGCCAGCAGCTACTACAGGGGGACTAGCGGCGGCCGGGGGGAGACCCAGTACTTC; v_gene: TRBV14; abundance: NA; j_gene: TRBJ2-5; d_gene: TRBD2
CDR3aa: CASSLGLSYEQYF; CDR3nt: TGTGCCAGCAGCTTAGGTCTCTCCTACGAGCAGTACTTC; v_gene: TRBV7-8; abundance: NA; j_gene: TRBJ2-7; d_gene: NA
CDR3aa: CASRRLPGTSDTIYF; CDR3nt: TGCGCCAGCAGACGCCTCCCCGGGACATCGGACACCATATATTTT; v_gene: TRBV5-1; abundance: once; j_gene: TRBJ1-3; d_gene: NA
CDR3aa: CASSPQAGGHLNEQFF; CDR3nt: TGTGCCAGCTCACCACAAGCGGGGGGGCATCTCAATGAGCAGTTCTTC; v_gene: TRBV18; abundance: NA; j_gene: TRBJ2-1; d_gene: TRBD2
CDR3aa: CASIRGSEGYTF; CDR3nt: TGTGCCAGCATTCGGGGGAGCGAAGGCTACACCTTC; v_gene: TRBV28; abundance: few; j_gene: TRBJ1-2; d_gene: NA
CDR3aa: CAWGKDRGLAWTGEKLFF; CDR3nt: TGTGCCTGGGGAAAAGACAGGGGGCTTGCCTGGACGGGAGAAAAACTGTTTTTT; v_gene: TRBV30; abundance: NA; j_gene: TRBJ1-4; d_gene: TRBD1
CDR3aa: CASSQGPGWNTGELFF; CDR3nt: TGTGCCAGCAGCCAAGGGCCAGGCTGGAACACCGGGGAGCTGTTTTTT; v_gene: TRBV14; abundance: once; j_gene: TRBJ2-2; d_gene: NA
CDR3aa: CASSSGTSVYEQYF; CDR3nt: TGCGCCAGCAGCTCCGGGACTAGTGTATACGAGCAGTACTTC; v_gene: TRBV5-1; abundance: NA; j_gene: TRBJ2-7; d_gene: TRBD2
CDR3aa: CASSAFQRAGELFF; CDR3nt: TGTGCCAGCAGTGCTTTCCAGCGGGCCGGGGAGCTGTTTTTT; v_gene: TRBV6-5; abundance: NA; j_gene: TRBJ2-2; d_gene: NA
CDR3aa: CASSPGQGVGQPQHF; CDR3nt: TGCGCCAGCAGCCCTGGACAGGGGGTCGGTCAGCCCCAGCATTTT; v_gene: TRBV5-1; abundance: NA; j_gene: TRBJ1-5; d_gene: TRBD1
CDR3aa: CASSWLAESYNEQFF; CDR3nt: TGCGCCAGCAGCTGGCTGGCAGAATCCTACAATGAGCAGTTCTTC; v_gene: TRBV5-1; abundance: NA; j_gene: TRBJ2-1; d_gene: NA
CDR3aa: CATSSSGGLGDTQYF; CDR3nt: TGTGCCACCAGCAGTAGCGGGGGACTCGGGGATACGCAGTATTTT; v_gene: TRBV15; abundance: NA; j_gene: TRBJ2-3; d_gene: TRBD2
CDR3aa: CASTKTGVNTEAFF; CDR3nt: TGTGCCAGCACCAAGACAGGGGTGAACACTGAAGCTTTCTTT; v_gene: TRBV6-1; abundance: NA; j_gene: TRBJ1-1; d_gene: TRBD1
CDR3aa: CASSLVSNYNEQFF; CDR3nt: TGCGCCAGCAGTCTAGTCTCAAACTACAATGAGCAGTTCTTC; v_gene: TRBV5-1; abundance: NA; j_gene: TRBJ2-1; d_gene: NA
CDR3aa: CASREIAGVRSETQYF; CDR3nt: TGTGCCAGCAGAGAGATAGCGGGGGTCCGGTCGGAGACCCAGTACTTC; v_gene: TRBV7-9; abundance: NA; j_gene: TRBJ2-5; d_gene: TRBD2
CDR3aa: CASSLQRESHEQYF; CDR3nt: TGTGCCAGCAGCTTACAGCGGGAGTCCCACGAGCAGTACTTC; v_gene: TRBV11-2; abundance: NA; j_gene: TRBJ2-7; d_gene: TRBD2